This T cell receptor (beta chain) was documented in a study of T cell changes during pregnancy in multiple sclerosis. The repertoire was sequenced with immunoSEQ multiplex PCR; TCRdb's copy has only in-frame clones and lacks some. The table includes 30,000 to 45,000 clones, 91% detected once. The germline V gene has CDR1 LNHDA and CDR2 SQIVND (reference sequence). Trimming at V came to 3 bases and at J to 1 base, leaving 10 bases not matched to a gene. The CDR3 runs 17 residues. This clonotype originated in a female donor in good health, enrolled as a control in a pregnancy study. The source was CD4+ T cells from peripheral blood mononuclear cells, collected in the second trimester of pregnancy. The chain has TRBV19 and TRBJ2-5; 8 bases fit TRBD2. The CDR3 sequence is CASSILGGGGSQETQYF. The CDR3 bases are TGTGCCAGTAGTATTTTAGGAGGCGGGGGGTCCCAAGAGACCCAGTACTTC.